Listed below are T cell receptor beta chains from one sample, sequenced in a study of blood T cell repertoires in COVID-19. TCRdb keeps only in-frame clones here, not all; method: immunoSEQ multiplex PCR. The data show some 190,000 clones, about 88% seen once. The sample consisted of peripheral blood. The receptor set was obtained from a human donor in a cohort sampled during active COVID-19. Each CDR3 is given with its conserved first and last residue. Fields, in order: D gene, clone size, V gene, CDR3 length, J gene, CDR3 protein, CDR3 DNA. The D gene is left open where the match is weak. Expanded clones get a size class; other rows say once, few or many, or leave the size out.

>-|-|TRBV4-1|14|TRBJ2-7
CASSQTSRVYEQYF
TGCGCCAGCAGCCAAACATCCAGGGTTTACGAGCAGTACTTC
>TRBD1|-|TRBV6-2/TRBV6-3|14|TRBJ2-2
CASSWGQGPGELFF
TGTGCCAGCAGTTGGGGACAGGGTCCCGGGGAGCTGTTTTTT
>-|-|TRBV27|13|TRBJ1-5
CASSWREGQPQHF
TGTGCCAGCAGTTGGAGGGAGGGACAGCCCCAGCATTTT
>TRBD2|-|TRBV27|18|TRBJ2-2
CASSFGERGPWNTGELFF
TGTGCCAGCAGTTTCGGCGAGCGGGGACCTTGGAACACCGGGGAGCTGTTTTTT
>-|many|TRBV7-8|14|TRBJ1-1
CASSSPGGNTEAFF
TGTGCCAGCAGCTCCCCCGGGGGGAACACTGAAGCTTTCTTT
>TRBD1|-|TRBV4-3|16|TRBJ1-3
CASSRDRGFSGNTIYF
TGCGCCAGCAGCCGCGACAGGGGGTTCTCTGGAAACACCATATATTTT
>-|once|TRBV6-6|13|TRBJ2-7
CASSYKTGYEQYF
TGTGCCAGCAGTTACAAGACAGGCTACGAGCAGTACTTC
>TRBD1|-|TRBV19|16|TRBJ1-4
CASRSVPGQGGEKLFF
TGTGCCAGTAGATCAGTACCGGGACAGGGCGGTGAAAAACTGTTTTTT
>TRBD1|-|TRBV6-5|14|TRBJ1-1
CASRAGQLNTEAFF
TGTGCCAGCAGGGCGGGACAGCTTAACACTGAAGCTTTCTTT
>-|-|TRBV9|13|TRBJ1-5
CASSVNSNQPQHF
TGTGCCAGCAGCGTTAATAGCAATCAGCCCCAGCATTTT
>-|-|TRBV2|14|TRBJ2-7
CASSVSNSAAEQYF
TGTGCCAGCAGTGTTTCGAATAGTGCAGCGGAGCAGTACTTC
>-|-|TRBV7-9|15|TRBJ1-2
CASSLAGDRGSGYTF
TGTGCCAGCAGCTTAGCTGGAGACCGGGGATCCGGCTACACCTTC
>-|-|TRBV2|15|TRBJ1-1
CASRPLEDMNTEAFF
TGTGCCAGCAGGCCTTTGGAGGATATGAACACTGAAGCTTTCTTT
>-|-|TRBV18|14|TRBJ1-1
CASSRESRDTEAFF
TGTGCCAGCTCACGAGAGTCCCGGGACACTGAAGCTTTCTTT
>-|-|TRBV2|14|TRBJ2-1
CASSPDRAGNEQFF
TGTGCCAGCAGTCCGGACCGAGCGGGCAATGAGCAGTTCTTC
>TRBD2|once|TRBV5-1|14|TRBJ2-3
CASTSGGYTDTQYF
TGCGCCAGCACCTCGGGGGGATACACAGATACGCAGTATTTT
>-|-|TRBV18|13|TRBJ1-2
CASSPARDYGYTF
TGTGCCAGCTCACCAGCACGGGACTATGGCTACACCTTC
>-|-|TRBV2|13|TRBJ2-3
CASTREVTDTQYF
TGTGCCAGCACCAGGGAAGTCACAGATACGCAGTATTTT
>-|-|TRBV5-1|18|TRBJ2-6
CASSSVDRYFSGANVLTF
TGCGCCAGCAGCTCCGTCGACAGGTACTTCTCTGGGGCCAACGTCCTGACTTTC
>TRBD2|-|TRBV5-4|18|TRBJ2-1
CASSSRPLAGASYNEQFF
TGTGCCAGCAGCTCGCGGCCTCTAGCGGGAGCTAGCTACAATGAGCAGTTCTTC
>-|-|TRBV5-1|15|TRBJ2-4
CASSLATGARNIQYF
TGCGCCAGCAGCTTGGCCACGGGTGCTAGAAACATTCAGTACTTC
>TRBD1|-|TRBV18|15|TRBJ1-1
CASSPPSQGEHEAFF
TGTGCCAGCTCACCACCGTCCCAGGGGGAGCATGAAGCTTTCTTT
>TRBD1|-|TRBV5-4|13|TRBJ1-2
CASSTGVREGYTF
TGTGCCAGCAGCACAGGGGTCCGGGAGGGCTACACCTTC
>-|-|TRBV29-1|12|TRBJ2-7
CSVVAGVMRQYF
TGCAGCGTTGTGGCAGGGGTGATGAGGCAGTACTTC
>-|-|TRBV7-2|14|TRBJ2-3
CASSFGLVTDTQYF
TGTGCCAGCAGCTTTGGCCTCGTGACAGATACGCAGTATTTT
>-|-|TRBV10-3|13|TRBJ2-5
CAIKRGADETQYF
TGTGCCATCAAACGGGGGGCCGATGAGACCCAGTACTTC
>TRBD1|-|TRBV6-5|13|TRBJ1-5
CASRGGLNQPQHF
TGTGCCAGCCGAGGGGGCCTGAATCAGCCCCAGCATTTT
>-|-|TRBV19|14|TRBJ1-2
CASSMIGGGQGYTF
TGTGCCAGTAGTATGATCGGGGGAGGCCAAGGCTACACCTTC
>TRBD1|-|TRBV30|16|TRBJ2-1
CAWSVGHRDSYNEQFF
TGTGCCTGGAGTGTAGGACACCGGGACAGCTACAATGAGCAGTTCTTC
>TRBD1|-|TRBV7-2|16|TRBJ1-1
CASSLPGTGLNTEAFF
TGTGCCAGCAGCTTACCGGGGACAGGATTGAACACTGAAGCTTTCTTT
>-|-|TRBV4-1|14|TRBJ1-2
CASSQEEGTYGYTF
TGCGCCAGCAGCCAAGAGGAGGGGACCTATGGCTACACCTTC
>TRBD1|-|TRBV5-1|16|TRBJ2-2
CASSLTGQGNTGELFF
TGCGCCAGCAGCTTGACCGGACAGGGCAACACCGGGGAGCTGTTTTTT
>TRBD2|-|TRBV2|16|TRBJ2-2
CASSLGLAGGPGELFF
TGTGCCAGCAGCCTGGGACTAGCGGGAGGACCCGGGGAGCTGTTTTTT
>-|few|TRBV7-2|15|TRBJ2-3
CASSLVAGDTDTQYF
TGTGCCAGCAGCTTAGTGGCAGGTGACACAGATACGCAGTATTTT
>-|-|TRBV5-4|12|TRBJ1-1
CASSFGNTEAFF
TGTGCCAGCAGCTTCGGGAACACTGAAGCTTTCTTT
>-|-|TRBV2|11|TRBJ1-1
CASSWGSEAFF
TGTGCCAGCTCGTGGGGCTCTGAAGCTTTCTTT
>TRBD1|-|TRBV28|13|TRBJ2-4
CASSPDRGDIQYF
TGTGCCAGCAGCCCCGACAGGGGGGACATTCAGTACTTC
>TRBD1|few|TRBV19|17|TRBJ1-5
CASSRTGGAYSNQPQHF
TGTGCCAGTAGTAGGACAGGGGGAGCATATAGCAATCAGCCCCAGCATTTT
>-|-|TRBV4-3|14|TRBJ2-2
CASSQVGGTGELFF
TGCGCCAGCAGCCAAGTCGGCGGCACCGGGGAGCTGTTTTTT
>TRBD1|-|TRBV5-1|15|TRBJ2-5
CASSLEAGDRGTQYF
TGCGCCAGCAGCTTGGAGGCAGGGGACAGGGGGACCCAGTACTTC
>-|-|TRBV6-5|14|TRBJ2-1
CASSQRGTYNEQFF
TGTGCCAGCAGTCAAAGGGGGACCTACAATGAGCAGTTCTTC
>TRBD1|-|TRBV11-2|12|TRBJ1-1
CASSLGTGNAFF
TGTGCCAGCAGCTTAGGGACAGGGAACGCTTTCTTT